These 20 T cell receptor beta chains share one sample of origin, sequenced in a study of T-cell reconstitution after alpha-beta-depleted transplantation in children. Molecular barcoding with unique molecular identifiers was used for the TCRbeta library. MiXCR, applied by TCRdb to the PCR reads, yields one record per CDR3 protein. The sample carries around 530,000 distinct CDR3 sequences, 30% to 35% recorded once. This sample comprised PBMCs from the stem cell graft donor, obtained from the stem cell graft. These receptors all come from a human donor who donated a stem cell graft to a child with aplastic anemia.

A few counts support this clonotype. This rearrangement joins TRBV29-1 to TRBJ2-7; 8 nucleotides agree with TRBD1. CDR1 and CDR2 from the germline V gene are SQVTM and ANQGSEA. This CDR3 has 13 residues. The trim removed 4 bases at V and 0 bases at J, leaving 2 bases unmatched. CDR3 sequence (DNA): TGCAGCGTTGCCGGGACAGGCTCCTACGAGCAGTACTTC. Its translation: CSVAGTGSYEQYF.

V gene TRBV20-1 combines with J gene TRBJ2-1; D remains unclear. Germline values: CDR1 DFQATT, CDR2 SNEGSKA (reference sequence). This CDR3 has 16 residues. The germline V and J ends were trimmed by 4 bases and 4 bases, with 20 bases remaining between them. The CDR3 DNA follows: TGCAGTGCTAAAGTCGTTAGGGCCCCCTTTTACAATGAGCAGTTCTTC. Translating it yields CSAKVVRAPFYNEQFF.

This clonotype was observed a few times. This chain uses TRBV20-1 with TRBJ1-5, with TRBD1 matching 12 bases. Looked up from germline, CDR1 is DFQATT and CDR2 is SNEGSKA (reference sequence). Trimming removed 3 bases from V and 2 bases from J; junction bases left unmatched: 5. The CDR3 covers 16 residues. CDR3 coding DNA: TGCAGTGCTAGGGGGACAGGGGGCAGAGGCAATCAGCCCCAGCATTTT. This codes for CSARGTGGRGNQPQHF.

In its sample, this clonotype was seen a few times. The chain employs TRBV4-3 and TRBJ2-7; TRBD2 matches 8 bases. V lost 6 bases to trimming and J lost 3 bases; unmatched junction nucleotides: 19. The CDR3 extends over 18 amino acids. Germline CDR1 reads LGHNA; CDR2 reads YSLEER. The CDR3 DNA reads TGCGCCAGCAGTCACACTAGAGAGGCTACCGGGGGGGACTACGAGCAGTACGTC. This encodes CASSHTREATGGDYEQYV.

CDR3 in amino acids: CASSFPLAGGNNEQFF. The CDR3 region has the DNA TGTGCCAGCAGCTTCCCACTAGCGGGAGGGAACAATGAGCAGTTCTTC. This rearrangement joins TRBV5-8 to TRBJ2-1, with 13 nucleotides matching TRBD2. V shed 2 bases and J 5 bases; nucleotides not matched to a gene: 4. This CDR3 has 16 residues. Per germline, CDR1 SGHTS and CDR2 YDEGEE.

The chain employs TRBV5-1 and TRBJ1-1; 10 nucleotides agree with TRBD1. Germline V gene sequence: CDR1 SGHRS, CDR2 YFSETQ. The CDR3 extends over 15 amino acids. The junction had 5 bases not matched to a gene; V was cut back by 4 bases and J by 2 bases. The CDR3 region has the DNA TGCGCCAGCAGCCGGACAGGGGGGCTTAACACTGAAGCTTTCTTT. Protein product: CASSRTGGLNTEAFF. Full variable domain (remainder filled in from reference TRBV5-1 and TRBJ1-1): KAGVTQTPRYLIKTRGQQVTLSCSPISGHRSVSWYQQTPGQGLQFLFEYFSETQRNKGNFPGRFSGRQFSNSRSEMNVSTLELGDSALYLCASSRTGGLNTEAFFGQGTRLTVV.

This sequence joins TRBV7-9 and TRBJ1-1, with D possibly TRBD1 on 6 matching bases. The CDR3 length is 13 residues. Germline V gene lookup returns CDR1 SEHNR and CDR2 FQNEAQ (reference sequence). V was clipped by 5 bases and J by 5 bases, with 12 bases between them. Here the CDR3 DNA reads TGTGCCAGCAGCACGGTTAGGGGGACTGAAGCTTTCTTT. The encoded protein is CASSTVRGTEAFF. The variable domain in full, completed from reference TRBV7-9 and TRBJ1-1, reads DTGVSQNPRHKITKRGQNVTFRCDPISEHNRLYWYRQTLGQGPEFLTYFQNEAQLEKSRLLSDRFSAERPKGSFSTLEIQRTEQGDSAMYLCASSTVRGTEAFFGQGTRLTVV.

The chain combines TRBV7-2 with TRBJ2-5, with D maybe TRBD2 (6 bases). There are 14 residues in the CDR3. V dropped 6 bases and J dropped 3 bases, with 14 bases sitting between them. From germline, CDR1 is SGHTA and CDR2 FQGNSA. DNA for the CDR3: TGTGCCAGCAGTCCCAGCGGGTTAAAAGAGACCCAGTACTTC. It translates to CASSPSGLKETQYF.

In this sample, this clonotype turned up a few times. In DNA, the CDR3 is TGTGCCTGGAGATTAGCCGGGACAGGCCATGGCTACACCTTC. This gives the protein CAWRLAGTGHGYTF. The chain employs TRBV30 and TRBJ1-2; 8 positions agree with TRBD1. Trimming removed 3 bases from V and 6 bases from J; junction bases left unmatched: 9. The CDR3 has 14 residues. The germline V gene encodes CDR1 GTSNPN and CDR2 SVGIG (reference sequence).

This clonotype has a handful of counts. The chain joins TRBV7-2 to TRBJ2-3, with TRBD2 identical over 12 bases. Germline values: CDR1 SGHTA, CDR2 FQGNSA. Unmatched junction bases numbered 24, after V lost 8 bases and J lost 6 bases. The CDR3 runs 20 residues. CDR3 bases: TGTGCCAGCTCTTTTTCCGGACTAGCGGGAACCGCAGCCGGCCCGGATACGCAGTATTTT. The encoded protein is CASSFSGLAGTAAGPDTQYF.

This clonotype came up a few times. This chain links TRBV12-3 or TRBV12-4 with TRBJ1-6, with D unclear. The CDR3 contains 16 residues. Trimming took 5 bases from V and 0 from J, leaving 11 bases between them. CDR3 coding DNA: TGTGCCAGCAGTGAAGGGTCCCGCTCCTATAATTCACCCCTCCACTTT. Protein sequence: CASSEGSRSYNSPLHF.

This clonotype was detected only a few times. This sequence joins TRBV20-1 and TRBJ2-7; D call uncertain. CDR3 length: 14 residues. Germline V CDR1 and CDR2: DFQATT, SNEGSKA (reference sequence). The germline V and J ends were trimmed by 6 bases and 2 bases, with 17 bases remaining between them. The CDR3 DNA is TGCAGTGCCGCAGTTGGGTCCGGACCCTACGAGCAGTACTTC. Amino acid sequence: CSAAVGSGPYEQYF.

There are a few counts of this clonotype. This chain joins TRBV20-1 and TRBJ1-4, with TRBD1 as a possible D gene (5 bases). Germline V gene data show CDR1 as DFQATT and CDR2 as SNEGSKA (reference sequence). V lost 6 bases and J 8 bases, leaving 16 bases between the germline ends. The CDR3 consists of 13 residues. CDR3 residues: CSARGQGEEKLFF. DNA for the CDR3: TGCAGTGCCCGAGGGCAGGGTGAGGAAAAACTGTTTTTT.

This clonotype is a singleton in its sample. This sequence joins TRBV9 and TRBJ1-1; no definite D call. CDR1 and CDR2 from the germline V gene are SGDLS and YYNGEE. The CDR3 is made up of 15 amino acids. Trimming took off 4 bases at V and 0 bases at J, with 13 bases between the two ends. CDR3 sequence: CASSPWVEMNTEAFF. CDR3 bases: TGTGCCAGCAGCCCGTGGGTGGAGATGAACACTGAAGCTTTCTTT.

This clonotype came up a few times. The V call is TRBV6-5, the J call TRBJ2-1; 7 bases align to TRBD2. V lost 0 bases, J lost 6 bases, and 5 bases stayed unmatched. Per germline, CDR1 MNHEY and CDR2 SVGAGI. This CDR3 spans 15 amino acids. CDR3 in DNA: TGTGCCAGCAGTTACTCGGGAGGGCCAGGCAATGAGCAGTTCTTC. Translation: CASSYSGGPGNEQFF.

As DNA, the CDR3 is TGTGCCAGCAGCCCTCAAGAAGGGGGGACAGCCTACGAGCAGTACTTC. It yields the protein CASSPQEGGTAYEQYF. The V and J genes are TRBV9 and TRBJ2-7; tentative D call: TRBD1 (7 bases). With 4 bases removed from V and 2 bases from J, the gap between germline ends came to 19 bases. CDR3 length equals 16 residues. In germline, CDR1 is SGDLS, CDR2 YYNGEE.

The chain couples TRBV20-1 to TRBJ1-4; the D gene is possibly TRBD1 (6 bases). Deletions cut 1 base from V and 0 bases from J, with 9 bases between. The CDR3 loop spans 15 amino acids. Germline CDR1 and CDR2: DFQATT and SNEGSKA (reference sequence). The CDR3 here is CSARADSSTNEKLFF. In nucleotides, the CDR3 is TGCAGTGCTAGAGCGGACAGTTCAACTAATGAAAAACTGTTTTTT.

J is TRBJ2-7 and V is TRBV11-2; 9 nucleotides match TRBD1. The CDR3 length is 19 residues. Germline V lookup: CDR1 SGHAT, CDR2 FQNNGV. The ends lost 3 bases at V and 2 bases at J; junction bases unmatched: 17. The CDR3 reads CASSFPWGTGHPFTYEQYV. The CDR3 DNA follows: TGTGCCAGCAGCTTCCCGTGGGGGACAGGGCACCCTTTTACCTACGAGCAGTACGTC.

This chain uses TRBV20-1 with TRBJ1-1; D gene unclear. CDR3 size: 13 residues. Germline lookup yields CDR1 DFQATT and CDR2 SNEGSKA (reference sequence). V shed 3 bases and J shed 1 base, with 9 bases lying between them. The CDR3 sequence: CSASIQSNTEAFF. The CDR3 DNA follows: TGCAGTGCTAGTATACAGTCGAACACTGAAGCTTTCTTT.

This chain connects TRBV6-5 to TRBJ1-5; the D gene is possibly TRBD1 (6 bases). This CDR3 is 14 amino acids long. Germline V gene data show CDR1 as MNHEY and CDR2 as SVGAGI. Trimming removed 4 bases from V and 2 bases from J, with 9 bases in between. The CDR3 sequence is CASSLWTGNQPQHF. Written as DNA, the CDR3 is TGTGCCAGCAGTTTGTGGACAGGCAATCAGCCCCAGCATTTT.